This T cell receptor beta chain originates from a study of PD-1 blockade in classical Hodgkin lymphoma. Study observations and caveats: Any patient who commenced nivolumab under 1 year after ASCT was excluded. Newly diagnosed patients were reported to exhibit reduced baseline TCR diversity relative to healthy donors.

For this clone: As yet, its antigen is unknown.

Germline lookup yields CDR1 LNHDA and CDR2 SQIVND (reference sequence). The CDR3 runs 14 residues. V lost 5 bases to trimming and J lost 1 base, with 11 bases between them. Measured with immunoSEQ multiplex PCR; TCRdb has only the in-frame clones, and not every one. The repertoire holds 43,000 or so clones, with around 70% as singletons. Autologous stem cell transplantation was followed by relapse in every patient, and brentuximab vedotin exposure varied. The J gene is TRBJ1-1, the V gene TRBV19; perhaps TRBD1 as D (6 bases). This clonotype was obtained from a human donor with classical Hodgkin lymphoma. The material was peripheral blood mononuclear cells (PBMCs), obtained at baseline. The CDR3 sequence is CASSFTGRNTEAFF. The CDR3 DNA follows: TGTGCCAGTAGTTTTACAGGGCGGAACACTGAAGCTTTCTTT.